The clone carrying this TCR beta chain was counted a single time. The data derive from a study of cytomegalovirus exposure and HLA in healthy donors. Assay used: immunoSEQ multiplex PCR; TCRdb lists only in-frame clones, some missing. Among about 310,000 clones, 88% were seen once, and the ten largest hold roughly 0.88%. The ends lost 5 bases at V and 2 bases at J; junction bases unmatched: 4. The CDR3 spans 14 residues. Germline V gene data show CDR1 as SGHAT and CDR2 as FQNNGV. This chain uses TRBV11-2 with TRBJ2-7; 9 bases map to TRBD1. The sequenced sample consisted of PBMCs. The origin of this receptor is a man younger than 40 in good health and CMV-seronegative. The DNA of the CDR3 is TGTGCCAGCAGCCCGTACAGGGGGCCCTACGAGCAGTACTTC. It is translated as CASSPYRGPYEQYF.